A selection of T cell receptor beta chains follows, all from one sample in a study of T-cell reconstitution after alpha-beta-depleted transplantation in children. MiXCR, applied by TCRdb to the PCR reads, yields one record per CDR3 protein. The data contain hundreds of thousands of distinct CDR3 sequences, over 10% of them singletons. The sample here was PBMCs, mostly from graft donor cells, taken 360 days after TCRalphabeta/CD19-depleted stem cell transplant. The receptors originated from a male patient under 18 who had a stem cell transplant for acute myeloid leukemia, so the T cells may come from the graft donor. The CDR3 runs from the conserved cysteine through the conserved F or W. Each record gives: V gene, D gene, clone size, J gene, CDR3 DNA, CDR3 protein. A D gene is named only where the DNA matches it firmly. The size field is filled for only some rows; it gives once, few, many or a size class.

V gene: TRBV29-1
D gene: .
clone size: .
J gene: TRBJ2-1
CDR3 DNA: TGCAGCGTTACAGGGTCTCACTACAATGAGCAGTTCTTC
CDR3 protein: CSVTGSHYNEQFF

V gene: TRBV5-4
D gene: TRBD1
clone size: few
J gene: TRBJ2-7
CDR3 DNA: TGTGCCAGCAGCATGGGACAGGGGGGATCCTACGAGCAGTACTTC
CDR3 protein: CASSMGQGGSYEQYF

V gene: TRBV28
D gene: .
clone size: few
J gene: TRBJ2-7
CDR3 DNA: TGTGCCAGCAGTCCGTTCCAGGGGACCTACGAGCAGTACTTC
CDR3 protein: CASSPFQGTYEQYF

V gene: TRBV4-3
D gene: TRBD2
clone size: few
J gene: TRBJ2-7
CDR3 DNA: TGCGCCAGCAGCCGATTAGCGGGAGTTTGGGAGCAGTACTTC
CDR3 protein: CASSRLAGVWEQYF

V gene: TRBV20-1
D gene: .
clone size: .
J gene: TRBJ2-3
CDR3 DNA: TGCAGTGCTCCGCTAGAGAGGTCGGATACGCAGTATTTT
CDR3 protein: CSAPLERSDTQYF

V gene: TRBV11-2
D gene: TRBD1
clone size: many
J gene: TRBJ2-1
CDR3 DNA: TGTGCCAGCAGGGAACAGGGGGCGCCGAGGGTCAATGAGCAGTTCTTC
CDR3 protein: CASREQGAPRVNEQFF

V gene: TRBV28
D gene: .
clone size: .
J gene: TRBJ2-1
CDR3 DNA: TGTGCCAGCAGTTTGGACCGGGACCCTGCGTCCAATGAGCAGTTCTTC
CDR3 protein: CASSLDRDPASNEQFF

V gene: TRBV29-1
D gene: .
clone size: many
J gene: TRBJ2-1
CDR3 DNA: TGCAGCGTTGGGGCTCTCGAACAGTTCTTC
CDR3 protein: CSVGALEQFF

V gene: TRBV2
D gene: .
clone size: .
J gene: TRBJ2-7
CDR3 DNA: TGTGCCAGCAGGGGTGGGGCCTACGAGCAGTACTTC
CDR3 protein: CASRGGAYEQYF

V gene: TRBV9
D gene: TRBD1
clone size: many
J gene: TRBJ1-4
CDR3 DNA: TGTGCCAGCAGCGCACAGGGGGAAGAGAATGAAAAACTGTTTTTT
CDR3 protein: CASSAQGEENEKLFF

V gene: TRBV6-2/TRBV6-3
D gene: .
clone size: many
J gene: TRBJ2-1
CDR3 DNA: TGTGCCAGCAGTTTTGTGTTGGGGGACAATGAGCAGTTCTTC
CDR3 protein: CASSFVLGDNEQFF

V gene: TRBV5-1
D gene: TRBD2
clone size: many
J gene: TRBJ2-3
CDR3 DNA: TGCGCCAGCAGCCGAGATGGGACTAGCGGGAGCACAGATACGCAGTATTTT
CDR3 protein: CASSRDGTSGSTDTQYF

V gene: TRBV28
D gene: .
clone size: few
J gene: TRBJ2-1
CDR3 DNA: TGTGCCAGCAGCCAAGACACCGACAGGCGCTTTTACAATGAGCAGTTCTTC
CDR3 protein: CASSQDTDRRFYNEQFF

V gene: TRBV11-2
D gene: TRBD2
clone size: few
J gene: TRBJ2-3
CDR3 DNA: TGTGCCAGCAGCTTATCACTGCTAGCGGGAGGGCGCACAGATACGCAGTATTTT
CDR3 protein: CASSLSLLAGGRTDTQYF

V gene: TRBV6-2/TRBV6-3
D gene: .
clone size: few
J gene: TRBJ1-1
CDR3 DNA: TGTGCCGTCGCCAGGGGTGCGGCTGAAGCTTTCTTT
CDR3 protein: CAVARGAAEAFF

V gene: TRBV11-2
D gene: .
clone size: many
J gene: TRBJ2-5
CDR3 DNA: TGTGCCAGCAGTCGAGAAAGGGGACGAGAGACCCAGTACTTC
CDR3 protein: CASSRERGRETQYF

V gene: TRBV28
D gene: .
clone size: many
J gene: TRBJ2-2
CDR3 DNA: TGTGCCAGCAGTTTATACAGGGACACCGGGGAGCTGTTTTTT
CDR3 protein: CASSLYRDTGELFF

V gene: TRBV5-1
D gene: TRBD2
clone size: .
J gene: TRBJ2-5
CDR3 DNA: TGCGCCAGCAGCTTGGGGATGGGACTAGGACGAGAGACCCAGTACTTC
CDR3 protein: CASSLGMGLGRETQYF

V gene: TRBV29-1
D gene: TRBD2
clone size: many
J gene: TRBJ2-7
CDR3 DNA: TGCAGCACGAAGGTAGCGGGAGGGTACGAGCAGTACTTC
CDR3 protein: CSTKVAGGYEQYF

V gene: TRBV28
D gene: .
clone size: few
J gene: TRBJ2-3
CDR3 DNA: TGTGCCAGCCTCAGAACAAGACACACAGATACGCAGTATTTT
CDR3 protein: CASLRTRHTDTQYF

V gene: TRBV6-5
D gene: .
clone size: .
J gene: TRBJ2-1
CDR3 DNA: TGTGCCAGCAGTTATTATGGACCGTACAATGAGCAGTTCTTC
CDR3 protein: CASSYYGPYNEQFF

V gene: TRBV12-3/TRBV12-4
D gene: TRBD2
clone size: .
J gene: TRBJ2-2
CDR3 DNA: TGTGCCAGCAACCCTAGCGGTGTAAAAACCGGGGAGCTGTTTTTT
CDR3 protein: CASNPSGVKTGELFF

V gene: TRBV6-4
D gene: .
clone size: few
J gene: TRBJ2-2
CDR3 DNA: TGTGCCAGCAGTGACTCGGGGGCCCCCGCGAACACCGGGGAGCTGTTTTTT
CDR3 protein: CASSDSGAPANTGELFF

V gene: TRBV7-6
D gene: .
clone size: many
J gene: TRBJ2-1
CDR3 DNA: TGTGCCAGCAGCCCCGGGACTCCTCTAAATGAGCAGTTCTTC
CDR3 protein: CASSPGTPLNEQFF

V gene: TRBV12-3/TRBV12-4
D gene: TRBD1
clone size: many
J gene: TRBJ2-7
CDR3 DNA: TGTGCCAGCAGCGAGACAGGGCGGGCGCAGTACTTC
CDR3 protein: CASSETGRAQYF

V gene: TRBV5-1
D gene: .
clone size: .
J gene: TRBJ2-7
CDR3 DNA: TGCGCCAGCAGCTTGCCCAGCAGGGTTGATGACTACGAGCAGTACTTC
CDR3 protein: CASSLPSRVDDYEQYF

V gene: TRBV5-4
D gene: TRBD2
clone size: .
J gene: TRBJ2-5
CDR3 DNA: TGTGCCAGCAGCTTGCCGGCGGGAGGGCACCAAGAGACCCAGTACTTC
CDR3 protein: CASSLPAGGHQETQYF

V gene: TRBV20-1
D gene: TRBD2
clone size: few
J gene: TRBJ2-1
CDR3 DNA: TGCAGTGCTAGCCCTGGCGGGGGGGCCTTTGGTGAGCAGTTCTTC
CDR3 protein: CSASPGGGAFGEQFF

V gene: TRBV19
D gene: .
clone size: .
J gene: TRBJ2-3
CDR3 DNA: TGTGCCAGTAGTTGGTCGTCTAGCACAGATACGCAGTATTTT
CDR3 protein: CASSWSSSTDTQYF

V gene: TRBV20-1
D gene: .
clone size: many
J gene: TRBJ2-3
CDR3 DNA: TGCAGTGCTAGAGACGGGACCAGCACAGATACGCAGTATTTT
CDR3 protein: CSARDGTSTDTQYF

V gene: TRBV29-1
D gene: TRBD2
clone size: .
J gene: TRBJ2-1
CDR3 DNA: TGCAGCGGGACTAGCGGGAGACGGTATGAGCAGTTCTTC
CDR3 protein: CSGTSGRRYEQFF

V gene: TRBV25-1
D gene: .
clone size: .
J gene: TRBJ2-5
CDR3 DNA: TGTGCCAGCAGTGAATTAGGGGGGGGTGTGGAGACCCAGTACTTC
CDR3 protein: CASSELGGGVETQYF

V gene: TRBV7-2
D gene: .
clone size: few
J gene: TRBJ2-7
CDR3 DNA: TGTGCCAGCAGCTTTTTTCTCAGGACCTACGAGCAGTACTTC
CDR3 protein: CASSFFLRTYEQYF

V gene: TRBV24-1
D gene: .
clone size: .
J gene: TRBJ2-1
CDR3 DNA: TGTGCCACCAGTGATTTGCGACGGGCTTCCTACAATGAGCAGTTCTTC
CDR3 protein: CATSDLRRASYNEQFF

V gene: TRBV7-8
D gene: TRBD2
clone size: once
J gene: TRBJ2-3
CDR3 DNA: TGTGCCAGCAGCAAAAATGCAGGACTAGCTCTTACAGATACGCAGTATTTT
CDR3 protein: CASSKNAGLALTDTQYF

V gene: TRBV3-1
D gene: TRBD2
clone size: .
J gene: TRBJ2-5
CDR3 DNA: TGTGCCAGCAGACACGGGACTAACGAGACCCAGTACTTC
CDR3 protein: CASRHGTNETQYF

V gene: TRBV6-5
D gene: TRBD2
clone size: .
J gene: TRBJ2-3
CDR3 DNA: TGTGCCAGCAGTTACGGGGCTAGCGGGATAACCCCCGATACGCAGTATTTT
CDR3 protein: CASSYGASGITPDTQYF

V gene: TRBV15
D gene: TRBD2
clone size: few
J gene: TRBJ2-1
CDR3 DNA: TGTGCCACCAGCAGAGATGGGACTAGCGGAGAGCAGTTCTTC
CDR3 protein: CATSRDGTSGEQFF

V gene: TRBV5-6
D gene: TRBD2
clone size: .
J gene: TRBJ2-2
CDR3 DNA: TGTGCCAGCAGCTCATCAGCGGGAGGGCCTCCCATTTACACCGGGGAGCTGTTTTTT
CDR3 protein: CASSSSAGGPPIYTGELFF

V gene: TRBV19
D gene: .
clone size: .
J gene: TRBJ2-1
CDR3 DNA: TGTGCCAGTAGTACCACAACATGGACGGATACGGAGCAGTTCTTC
CDR3 protein: CASSTTTWTDTEQFF

V gene: TRBV11-2
D gene: TRBD2
clone size: few
J gene: TRBJ2-7
CDR3 DNA: TGTGCCAGCAGCCCGCTCCCCCTAGCGGCCTACGAGCAGTACTTC
CDR3 protein: CASSPLPLAAYEQYF

V gene: TRBV19
D gene: .
clone size: few
J gene: TRBJ2-2
CDR3 DNA: TGTGCCAGTAGCGTACGACTCCTCACCGGGGAGCTGTTTTTT
CDR3 protein: CASSVRLLTGELFF

V gene: TRBV4-3
D gene: TRBD2
clone size: few
J gene: TRBJ2-7
CDR3 DNA: TGCGCCAGCAGCCAAGGTAGCGGGAGGCTCCCCTACGAGCAGTACTTC
CDR3 protein: CASSQGSGRLPYEQYF

V gene: TRBV9
D gene: TRBD2
clone size: few
J gene: TRBJ2-1
CDR3 DNA: TGTGCCAGCAGCGCCTTGTATAGCGGGAGAACCTACAATGAGCAGTTCTTC
CDR3 protein: CASSALYSGRTYNEQFF

V gene: TRBV15
D gene: .
clone size: few
J gene: TRBJ2-7
CDR3 DNA: TGTGCCACCAGCTCCTTTCCCTACGAGCAGTACTTC
CDR3 protein: CATSSFPYEQYF

V gene: TRBV28
D gene: .
clone size: few
J gene: TRBJ1-5
CDR3 DNA: TGTGCCAGCAGTCCGATACAGGGTTCCCCGGGTAATCAGCCCCAGCATTTT
CDR3 protein: CASSPIQGSPGNQPQHF

V gene: TRBV20-1
D gene: .
clone size: many
J gene: TRBJ1-2
CDR3 DNA: TGCAGTGCTTTCCCCCCCGCAGGGGACTATGGCTACACCTTC
CDR3 protein: CSAFPPAGDYGYTF

V gene: TRBV7-9
D gene: .
clone size: .
J gene: TRBJ2-7
CDR3 DNA: TGTGCCAGCAGCCGACTGCCTCTATTAACCTACGAGCAGTACTTC
CDR3 protein: CASSRLPLLTYEQYF

V gene: TRBV28
D gene: .
clone size: .
J gene: TRBJ1-2
CDR3 DNA: TGTGCCAGCAGTTCATCGGCCTCATCCCTCTACTATGGCTACACCTTC
CDR3 protein: CASSSSASSLYYGYTF

V gene: TRBV28
D gene: .
clone size: .
J gene: TRBJ2-4
CDR3 DNA: TGTGCCAGCACCCGGGGAGTGGCCAAAAACATTCAGTACTTC
CDR3 protein: CASTRGVAKNIQYF

V gene: TRBV5-1
D gene: TRBD2
clone size: few
J gene: TRBJ2-7
CDR3 DNA: TGCGCCAGCAGCTACGGACTAGCGGGAGCGCTCCTCGGCGAGCAGTACTTC
CDR3 protein: CASSYGLAGALLGEQYF